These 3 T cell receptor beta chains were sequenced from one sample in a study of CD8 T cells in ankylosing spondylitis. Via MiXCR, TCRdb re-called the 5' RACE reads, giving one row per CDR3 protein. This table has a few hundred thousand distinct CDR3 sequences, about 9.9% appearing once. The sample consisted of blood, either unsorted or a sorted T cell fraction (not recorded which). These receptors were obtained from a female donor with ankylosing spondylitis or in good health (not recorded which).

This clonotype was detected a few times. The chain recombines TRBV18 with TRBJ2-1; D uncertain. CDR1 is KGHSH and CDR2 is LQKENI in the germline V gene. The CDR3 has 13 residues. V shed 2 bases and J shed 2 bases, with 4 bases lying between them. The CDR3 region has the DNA TGTGCCAGCTCACCAGCGGCCTACAATGAGCAGTTCTTC. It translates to CASSPAAYNEQFF.

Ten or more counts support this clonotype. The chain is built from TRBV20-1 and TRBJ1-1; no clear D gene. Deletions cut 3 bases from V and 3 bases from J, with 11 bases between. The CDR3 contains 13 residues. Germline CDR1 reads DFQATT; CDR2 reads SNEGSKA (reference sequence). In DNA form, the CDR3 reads TGCAGTGCTAGTCGAGGTAGAGACACTGAAGCTTTCTTT. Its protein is CSASRGRDTEAFF.

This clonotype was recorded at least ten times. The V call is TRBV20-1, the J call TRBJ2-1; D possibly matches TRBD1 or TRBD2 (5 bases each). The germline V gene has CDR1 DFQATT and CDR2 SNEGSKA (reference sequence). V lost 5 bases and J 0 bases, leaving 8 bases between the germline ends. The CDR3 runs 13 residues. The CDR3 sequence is CSAPGSSYNEQFF. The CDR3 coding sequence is TGCAGTGCTCCAGGGAGCTCCTACAATGAGCAGTTCTTC.